This TCR beta chain was recorded in a study of blood T cell repertoires in COVID-19. As for the study in general: Researchers got acute and convalescent COVID-19 samples from the United States, Italy and Spain.

The assay was immunoSEQ multiplex PCR, and TCRdb's table has in-frame clones only and misses some. The sample holds a few hundred thousand clones, 90% seen once. CDR1 and CDR2 (germline): SNHLY, FYNNEI. The CDR3 is made up of 13 amino acids. The V and J ends lost 6 bases and 7 bases, in that order; junction bases with no gene match: 5. Participants, 18 to 89 years old, spanned about two dozen US areas. Participants' reported clinical history set cohort assignment. All exposed participants met a person with COVID-19 within 2 weeks before entering the study. Sequencing was performed on PBMCs or T cells enriched from blood (not recorded which). The receptor's source is a man younger than 40 who had been exposed to COVID-19. The chain carries TRBV2 and TRBJ1-5; 8 bases map to TRBD1. The CDR3: CASRRQGNQPQHF. The CDR3 coding sequence is TGTGCCAGCAGACGACAGGGGAACCAGCCCCAGCATTTT.